This T cell receptor beta chain was recorded in a study of T cell changes during pregnancy in multiple sclerosis. Profiling relied on immunoSEQ multiplex PCR, and the TCRdb table lists in-frame clones only, not all of them. There are roughly 26,000 clones in the sample; about 91% occur only once, and approximately 16% lies in the top ten. The CDR3 contains 13 residues. V lost 1 base and J 2 bases, leaving 6 bases between the germline ends. Germline V gives CDR1 SGHAT, CDR2 FQNNGV. The clonotype comes from a female donor with multiple sclerosis, enrolled in a pregnancy study. Source: CD8+ T cells from peripheral blood mononuclear cells, taken in the second trimester of pregnancy. The V and J genes are TRBV11-2 and TRBJ2-7, with D uncertain. The CDR3 nucleotides are TGTGCCAGCAGCTTAGGACTTACCTACGAGCAGTACTTC. Translation gives CASSLGLTYEQYF. The variable domain in full, completed from reference TRBV11-2 and TRBJ2-7, reads EAGVAQSPRYKIIEKRQSVAFWCNPISGHATLYWYQQILGQGPKLLIQFQNNGVVDDSQLPKDRFSAERLKGVDSTLKIQPAKLEDSAVYLCASSLGLTYEQYFGPGTRLTVT.